This TCR beta chain was recorded in a study of cytomegalovirus exposure and HLA in healthy donors. Study outcomes and limitations: Researchers catalogued roughly 170 TCR beta chains as cytomegalovirus-associated.

Profiled with immunoSEQ multiplex PCR; TCRdb holds only in-frame clones, not every one. The repertoire holds 200,000 to 250,000 clones, with 75% to 90% as singletons. V shed 4 bases, J shed 2 bases, and the junction held 9 bases outside the gene matches. In germline, CDR1 is SNHLY, CDR2 FYNNEI. This CDR3 is 16 amino acids long. For this clone: Its specificity is not known.

The receptor was derived from a woman aged 25-40 years in good health and CMV-seropositive. The gene calls are TRBV2 and TRBJ2-7; 9 bases are a match to TRBD2. The sequencing sample was made of PBMCs. The CDR3 here is CASSGVPGLATYEQYF. Written as DNA, the CDR3 is TGTGCCAGCAGTGGGGTACCGGGACTAGCTACCTACGAGCAGTACTTC.